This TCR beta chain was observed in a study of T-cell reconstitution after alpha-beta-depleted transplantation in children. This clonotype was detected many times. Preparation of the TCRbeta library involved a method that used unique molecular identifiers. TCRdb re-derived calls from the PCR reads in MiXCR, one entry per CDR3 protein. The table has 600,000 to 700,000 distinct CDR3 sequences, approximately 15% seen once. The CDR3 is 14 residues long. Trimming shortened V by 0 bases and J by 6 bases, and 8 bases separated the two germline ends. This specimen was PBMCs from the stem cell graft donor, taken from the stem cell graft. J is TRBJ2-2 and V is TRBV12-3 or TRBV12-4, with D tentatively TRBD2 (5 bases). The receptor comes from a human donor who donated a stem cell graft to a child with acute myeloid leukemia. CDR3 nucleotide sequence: TGTGCCAGCAGTTTAGCGTCACTAGCCGGGGAGCTGTTTTTT. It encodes CASSLASLAGELFF.